Presented here are 10 T cell receptor beta chains from one specimen sequenced in a study of fetal regulatory T cell absence and autoimmunity (dated by TCRdb to 2017 to 2019). Receptor amplification or capture employed the immunoSEQ multiplex PCR assay. TCRdb mirrors the immuneACCESS table, restricted to in-frame sequences. Some clones are absent from its copies; in checked studies, under half trace to an unresolved V gene, and the reason for the others is unknown. The sample table contains some 46,000 clones; only one count was recorded for about 86% of them. 0.4% to 0.45% of the sample rests with the top ten. Sequenced: cord blood. These receptors were collected from a newborn boy with IPEX syndrome.

This sequence joins TRBV5-4 and TRBJ1-2; D is unresolved. V lost 1 base and J lost 3, with 10 bases in between. Germline V gene data show CDR1 as SGHNT and CDR2 as YYREEE (reference sequence). CDR3 length: 14 amino acids. The CDR3 DNA reads as TGTGCCAGCAGCTTGAGTCCCAGGCACTATGGCTACACCTTC. This codes for CASSLSPRHYGYTF.

The rearrangement uses TRBV7-9 and TRBJ2-3; D not resolved. CDR1 is SEHNR, CDR2 FQNEAQ, per germline (reference sequence). CDR3 length: 16 residues. Trimming shortened V by 4 bases and J by 0 bases, and 14 bases separated the two germline ends. Here the CDR3 reads CASSSTERPSTDTQYF. CDR3 coding DNA: TGTGCCAGCAGCTCCACAGAGCGCCCGAGCACAGATACGCAGTATTTT.

This chain uses TRBV30 with TRBJ2-1; D gene unclear. The CDR3 has 14 residues. Germline CDR1 reads GTSNPN; CDR2 reads SVGIG (reference sequence). The ends were cut back, 7 bases at V and 9 bases at J, with 22 bases in the middle. CDR3 nucleotide sequence: TGTGCCTACCGCCAGAGCTCAGGCGCTAGTGAGCAGTTCTTC. The encoded protein is CAYRQSSGASEQFF.

The chain links TRBV18 to TRBJ2-7; D perhaps matches TRBD2 (5 bases). V shed 2 bases and J shed 2 bases, with 13 bases lying between them. This CDR3 has 15 amino acids. Germline CDR1 and CDR2: KGHSH and LQKENI. The chain's CDR3 is CASSPNPSFTYEQYF. The CDR3 nucleotides are TGTGCCAGCTCACCAAACCCTAGCTTTACCTACGAGCAGTACTTC.

The chain combines TRBV7-2 with TRBJ2-1; a weak D match, TRBD2 (6 bases). Germline V CDR1 and CDR2: SGHTA, FQGNSA. The V end was cut by 5 bases, the J end by 2 bases, with 13 bases between. CDR3 length: 15 residues. CDR3 in amino acids: CASSLLSGTYNEQFF. The CDR3 DNA sequence: TGTGCCAGCAGCCTCCTTAGCGGAACCTACAATGAGCAGTTCTTC.

The V and J genes are TRBV5-3 and TRBJ2-5; D possibly corresponds to TRBD1 (6 bases). TRBV5-3 is recorded as an ORF, its role being uncertain. CDR3 length: 17 residues. V was cut by 0 bases and J by 4 bases, with 19 bases left in between. CDR3: CARSLGAHYRERETQYF. The CDR3 nucleotides are TGTGCCAGAAGCTTGGGGGCCCACTACAGGGAGAGAGAGACCCAGTACTTC.

V usage is TRBV4-2 and J usage is TRBJ2-5; the match to TRBD2 covers 11 bases. Per the germline V gene, CDR1 is LGHNA and CDR2 is YNFKEQ. The CDR3 length is 16 residues. V gave up 2 bases and J gave up 3 bases; unmatched junction bases: 5. DNA for the CDR3: TGTGCCAGCAGCCAAAGCGTACTAGCGGGAGAAGAGACCCAGTACTTC. Its protein product is CASSQSVLAGEETQYF.

The chain is built from TRBV19 and TRBJ2-3; TRBD2 aligns across 13 bases. CDR1 and CDR2 (germline): LNHDA, SQIVND (reference sequence). After removal of 2 bases from V and 6 bases from J, the junction contained 8 bases not matched to a gene. The CDR3 is 17 residues long. CDR3 in amino acids: CASSIRTSGRVTDTQYF. The DNA of the CDR3 is TGTGCCAGTAGTATAAGGACTAGCGGGAGAGTGACGGATACGCAGTATTTT. Supplemented by reference TRBV19 and TRBJ2-3, the full variable domain reads DGGITQSPKYLFRKEGQNVTLSCEQNLNHDAMYWYRQDPGQGLRLIYYSQIVNDFQKGDIAEGYSVSREKKESFPLTVTSAQKNPTAFYLCASSIRTSGRVTDTQYFGPGTRLTVL.

The chain recombines TRBV19 with TRBJ1-1; unclear D gene. The CDR3 is made up of 12 amino acids. V was clipped by 1 base and J by 0 bases, with 0 bases between them. CDR1 is LNHDA and CDR2 is SQIVND in the germline V gene (reference sequence). The CDR3 DNA reads TGTGCCAGTAGTATAGTGAACACTGAAGCTTTCTTT. It encodes CASSIVNTEAFF.

A single count supports this clone. Written as DNA, the CDR3 is TGCGCCAGCAGTTCTAAAACAGGGAGGAATGAAAAACTGTTTTTT. Translation: CASSSKTGRNEKLFF. The chain couples TRBV5-1 to TRBJ1-4, with D maybe TRBD1 (6 bases). CDR1 is SGHRS, CDR2 YFSETQ, per germline. V shed 5 bases and J shed 5 bases, with 16 bases lying between them. This CDR3 is built from 15 residues.